The TCR beta chain described here comes from a study of blood T cell repertoires in COVID-19. About the study: Italy, Spain and the United States were the sources of the convalescent and acute COVID-19 samples. Sample material is recorded as cDNA or gDNA derived from T cells, B-cell-depleted T cells, or PBMCs.

Looked up from germline, CDR1 is LGHNA and CDR2 is YNFKEQ. V shed 5 bases, J shed 3 bases, and the junction held 5 bases outside the gene matches. CDR3 size: 15 residues. In the authors' workflow: From reference gene primer amplification, estimates of nucleated cell counts were derived. Produced via immunoSEQ multiplex PCR; TCRdb's table is partial and in-frame only. V, J and clone size are those of that table, while D and trimming were read from the DNA. The sample has 55,000 to 95,000 clones; 80% to 90% are singletons. The chain is built from TRBV4-2 and TRBJ2-1, with 9 bases that match TRBD2. Source material: peripheral blood. The sequence came from a woman in her seventies with acute or convalescent COVID-19. The CDR3 is CASSASSGNYNEQFF. CDR3 coding DNA: TGTGCCAGCAGCGCCTCTAGCGGGAACTACAATGAGCAGTTCTTC.